This T cell receptor beta chain was sequenced during a study of T cell changes during pregnancy in multiple sclerosis. Germline V CDR1 and CDR2: SGHDT, YYEEEE. The ends lost 3 bases at V and 4 bases at J; junction bases unmatched: 11. CDR3 length equals 16 residues. Clones were sequenced by immunoSEQ multiplex PCR, and TCRdb holds only the in-frame ones, with some missing. The data show around 69,000 clones, around nine tenths seen once. J is TRBJ1-1 and V is TRBV5-6, with 8 bases lining up with TRBD1. This receptor was identified in a female donor with multiple sclerosis, enrolled in a pregnancy study. The sequencing here drew on peripheral blood, taken in the third trimester of pregnancy. The CDR3 DNA reads TGTGCCAGCAGCTCGACAGGACAGGGATGGATCACTGAAGCTTTCTTT. Its protein is CASSSTGQGWITEAFF. The variable domain in full, completed from reference TRBV5-6 and TRBJ1-1, reads DAGVTQSPTHLIKTRGQQVTLRCSPKSGHDTVSWYQQALGQGPQFIFQYYEEEERQRGNFPDRFSGHQFPNYSSELNVNALLLGDSALYLCASSSTGQGWITEAFFGQGTRLTVV.